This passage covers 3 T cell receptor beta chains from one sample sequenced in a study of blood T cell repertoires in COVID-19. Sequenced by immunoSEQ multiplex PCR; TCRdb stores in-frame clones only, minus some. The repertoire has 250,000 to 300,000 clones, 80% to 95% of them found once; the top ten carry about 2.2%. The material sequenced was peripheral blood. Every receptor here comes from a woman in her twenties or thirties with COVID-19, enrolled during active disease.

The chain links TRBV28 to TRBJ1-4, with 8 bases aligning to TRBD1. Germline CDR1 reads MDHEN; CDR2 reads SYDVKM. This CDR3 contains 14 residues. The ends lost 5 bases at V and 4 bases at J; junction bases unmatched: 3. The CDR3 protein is CASSEDRVNEKLFF. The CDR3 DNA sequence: TGTGCCAGCAGTGAGGACAGGGTTAATGAAAAACTGTTTTTT.

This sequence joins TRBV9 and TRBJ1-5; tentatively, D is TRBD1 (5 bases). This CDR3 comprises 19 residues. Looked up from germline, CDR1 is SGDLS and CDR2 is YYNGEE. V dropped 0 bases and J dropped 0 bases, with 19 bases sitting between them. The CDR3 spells CASSVVTGEGDYSNQPQHF. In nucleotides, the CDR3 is TGTGCCAGCAGCGTAGTAACAGGAGAAGGGGATTATAGCAATCAGCCCCAGCATTTT.

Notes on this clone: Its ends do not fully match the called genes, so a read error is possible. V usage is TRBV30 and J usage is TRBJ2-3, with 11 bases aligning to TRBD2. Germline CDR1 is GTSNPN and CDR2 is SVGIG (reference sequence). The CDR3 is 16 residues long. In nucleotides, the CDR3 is TGTGCCTGGAGTGTACGGCTAGCGGGGGGCACAGATACGCGGTATTTT. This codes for CAWSVRLAGGTDTRYF. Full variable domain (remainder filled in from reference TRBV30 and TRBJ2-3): SQTIHQWPATLVQPVGSPLSLECTVEGTSNPNLYWYRQAAGRGLQLLFYSVGIGQISSEVPQNLSASRPQDRQFILSSKKLLLSDSGFYLCAWSVRLAGGTDTRYFGPGTRLTVL.